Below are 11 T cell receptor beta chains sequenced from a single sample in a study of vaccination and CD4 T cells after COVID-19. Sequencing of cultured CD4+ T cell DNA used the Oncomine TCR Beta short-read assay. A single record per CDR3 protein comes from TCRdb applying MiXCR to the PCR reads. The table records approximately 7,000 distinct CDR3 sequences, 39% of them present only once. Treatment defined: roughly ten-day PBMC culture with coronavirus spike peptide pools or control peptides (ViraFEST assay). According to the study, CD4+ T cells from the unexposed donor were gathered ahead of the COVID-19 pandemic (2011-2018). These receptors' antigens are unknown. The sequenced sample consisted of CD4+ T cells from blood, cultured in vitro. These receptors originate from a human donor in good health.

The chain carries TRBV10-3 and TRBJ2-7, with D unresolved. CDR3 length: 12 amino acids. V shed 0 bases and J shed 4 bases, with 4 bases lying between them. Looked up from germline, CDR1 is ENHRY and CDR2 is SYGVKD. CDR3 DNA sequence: TGTGCCATCAGTGAGTCTTCGTACGAGCAGTACTTC. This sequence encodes CAISESSYEQYF.

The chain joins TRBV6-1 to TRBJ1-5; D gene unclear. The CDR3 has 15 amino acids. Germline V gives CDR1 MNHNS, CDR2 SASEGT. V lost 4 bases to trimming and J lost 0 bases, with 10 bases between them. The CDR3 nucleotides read TGTGCCAGCAGTGTACAGTTCAATAGCAATCAGCCCCAGCATTTT. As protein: CASSVQFNSNQPQHF.

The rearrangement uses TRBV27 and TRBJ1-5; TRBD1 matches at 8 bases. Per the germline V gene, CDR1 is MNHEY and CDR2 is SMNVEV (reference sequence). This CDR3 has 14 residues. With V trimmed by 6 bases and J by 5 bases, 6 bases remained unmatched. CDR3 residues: CASSYQGAHQPQHF. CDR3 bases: TGTGCCAGCAGCTATCAGGGGGCGCATCAGCCCCAGCATTTT.

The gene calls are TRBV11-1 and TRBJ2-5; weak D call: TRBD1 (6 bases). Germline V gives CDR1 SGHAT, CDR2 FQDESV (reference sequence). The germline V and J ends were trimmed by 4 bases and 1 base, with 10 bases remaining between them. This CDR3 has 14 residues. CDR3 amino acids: CASSYGTLQETQYF. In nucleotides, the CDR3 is TGTGCCAGCAGCTACGGGACACTCCAAGAGACCCAGTACTTC.

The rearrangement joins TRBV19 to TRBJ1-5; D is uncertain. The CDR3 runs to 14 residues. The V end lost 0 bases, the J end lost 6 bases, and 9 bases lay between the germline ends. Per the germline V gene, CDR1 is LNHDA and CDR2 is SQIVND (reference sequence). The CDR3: CASSIDGSGQPQHF. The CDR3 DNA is TGTGCCAGTAGTATAGACGGGAGTGGTCAGCCCCAGCATTTT. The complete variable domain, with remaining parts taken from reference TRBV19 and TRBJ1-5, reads DGGITQSPKYLFRKEGQNVTLSCEQNLNHDAMYWYRQDPGQGLRLIYYSQIVNDFQKGDIAEGYSVSREKKESFPLTVTSAQKNPTAFYLCASSIDGSGQPQHFGDGTRLSIL.

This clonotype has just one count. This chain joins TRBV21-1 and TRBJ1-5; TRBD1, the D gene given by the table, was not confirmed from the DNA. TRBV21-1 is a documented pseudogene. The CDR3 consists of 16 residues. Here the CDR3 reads CAPSLLTGVSNQPQHF. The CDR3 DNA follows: TGTGCCCCTTCGTTGCTGACAGGGGTGAGCAATCAGCCCCAGCATTTT.

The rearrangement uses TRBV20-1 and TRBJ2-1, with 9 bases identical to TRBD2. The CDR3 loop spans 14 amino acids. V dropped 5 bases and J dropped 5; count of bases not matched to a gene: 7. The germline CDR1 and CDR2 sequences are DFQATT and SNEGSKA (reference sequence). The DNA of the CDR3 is TGCAGTGCTGGACCGGCGGGGGGGAACAATGAGCAGTTCTTC. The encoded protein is CSAGPAGGNNEQFF.

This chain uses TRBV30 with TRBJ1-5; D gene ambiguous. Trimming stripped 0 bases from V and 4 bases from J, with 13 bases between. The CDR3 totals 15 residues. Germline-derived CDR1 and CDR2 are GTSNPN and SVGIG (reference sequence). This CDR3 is CAWSVGGGWNQPQHF. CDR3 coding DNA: TGTGCCTGGAGTGTAGGAGGAGGTTGGAATCAGCCCCAGCATTTT. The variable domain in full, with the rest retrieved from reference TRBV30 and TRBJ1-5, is SQTIHQWPATLVQPVGSPLSLECTVEGTSNPNLYWYRQAAGRGLQLLFYSVGIGQISSEVPQNLSASRPQDRQFILSSKKLLLSDSGFYLCAWSVGGGWNQPQHFGDGTRLSIL.

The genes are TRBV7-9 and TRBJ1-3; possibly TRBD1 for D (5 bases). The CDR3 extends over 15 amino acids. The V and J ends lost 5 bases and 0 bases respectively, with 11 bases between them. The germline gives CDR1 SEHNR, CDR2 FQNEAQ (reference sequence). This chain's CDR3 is CASSEPTVSGNTIYF. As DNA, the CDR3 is TGTGCCAGCAGCGAACCGACAGTCTCTGGAAACACCATATATTTT. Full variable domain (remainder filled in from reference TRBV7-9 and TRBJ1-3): DTGVSQNPRHKITKRGQNVTFRCDPISEHNRLYWYRQTLGQGPEFLTYFQNEAQLEKSRLLSDRFSAERPKGSFSTLEIQRTEQGDSAMYLCASSEPTVSGNTIYFGEGSWLTVV.

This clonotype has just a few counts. In DNA, the CDR3 is TGTGCCAGCACTCCGGGACAGGGGGCCTACGAGCAGTACTTC. Translated, it gives CASTPGQGAYEQYF. The rearrangement joins TRBV12-3 or TRBV12-4 to TRBJ2-7, with TRBD1 identical over 11 bases. The CDR3 is made up of 14 amino acids. The J segment lost 2 bases and the V segment lost 7 bases, leaving 4 bases of the junction unmatched.

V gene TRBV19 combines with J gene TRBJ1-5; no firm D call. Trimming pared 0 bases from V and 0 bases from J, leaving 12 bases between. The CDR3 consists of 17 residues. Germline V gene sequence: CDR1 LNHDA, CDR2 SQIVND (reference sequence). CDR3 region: CASSIDPPGNSNQPQHF. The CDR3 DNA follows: TGTGCCAGTAGTATAGACCCTCCAGGAAATAGCAATCAGCCCCAGCATTTT. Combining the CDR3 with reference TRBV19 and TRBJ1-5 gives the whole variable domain DGGITQSPKYLFRKEGQNVTLSCEQNLNHDAMYWYRQDPGQGLRLIYYSQIVNDFQKGDIAEGYSVSREKKESFPLTVTSAQKNPTAFYLCASSIDPPGNSNQPQHFGDGTRLSIL.